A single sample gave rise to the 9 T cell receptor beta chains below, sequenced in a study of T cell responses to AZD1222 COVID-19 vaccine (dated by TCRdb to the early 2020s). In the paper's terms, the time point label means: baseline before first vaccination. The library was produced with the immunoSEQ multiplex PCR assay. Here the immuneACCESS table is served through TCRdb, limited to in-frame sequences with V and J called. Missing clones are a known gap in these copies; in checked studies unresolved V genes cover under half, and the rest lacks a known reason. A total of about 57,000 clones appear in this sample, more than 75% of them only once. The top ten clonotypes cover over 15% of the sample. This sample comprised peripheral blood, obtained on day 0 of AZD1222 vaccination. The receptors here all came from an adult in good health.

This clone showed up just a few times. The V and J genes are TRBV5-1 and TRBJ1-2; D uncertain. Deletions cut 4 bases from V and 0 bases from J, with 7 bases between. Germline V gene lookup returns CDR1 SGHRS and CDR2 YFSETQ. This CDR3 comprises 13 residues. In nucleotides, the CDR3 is TGCGCCAGCAGCCCAGACGCTAACTATGGCTACACCTTC. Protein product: CASSPDANYGYTF.

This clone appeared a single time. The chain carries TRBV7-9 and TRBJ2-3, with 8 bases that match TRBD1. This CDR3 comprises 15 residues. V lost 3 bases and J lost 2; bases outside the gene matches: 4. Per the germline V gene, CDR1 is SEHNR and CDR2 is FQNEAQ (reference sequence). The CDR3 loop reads CASSFDRGNTDTQYF. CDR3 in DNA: TGTGCCAGCAGCTTTGACAGGGGCAACACAGATACGCAGTATTTT.

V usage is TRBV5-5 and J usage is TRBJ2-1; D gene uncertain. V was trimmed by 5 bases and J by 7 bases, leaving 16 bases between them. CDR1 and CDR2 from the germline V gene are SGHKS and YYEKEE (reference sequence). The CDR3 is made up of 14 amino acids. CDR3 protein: CASRQLPGRNEQFF. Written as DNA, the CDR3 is TGTGCCAGCAGACAATTGCCCGGGCGTAATGAGCAGTTCTTC.

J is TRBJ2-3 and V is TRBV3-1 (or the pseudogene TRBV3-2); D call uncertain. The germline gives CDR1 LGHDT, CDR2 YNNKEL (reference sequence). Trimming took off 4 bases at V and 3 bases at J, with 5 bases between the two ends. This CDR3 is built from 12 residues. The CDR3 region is CASSRATDTQYF. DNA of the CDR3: TGTGCCAGCAGCCGTGCAACAGATACGCAGTATTTT.

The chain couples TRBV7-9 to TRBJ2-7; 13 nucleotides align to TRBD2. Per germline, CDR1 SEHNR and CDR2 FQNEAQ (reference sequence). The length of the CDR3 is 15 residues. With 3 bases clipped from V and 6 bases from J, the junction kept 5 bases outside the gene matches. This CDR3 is CASSFVGLAGVEQYF. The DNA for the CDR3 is TGTGCCAGCAGCTTCGTTGGACTAGCGGGAGTCGAGCAGTACTTC.

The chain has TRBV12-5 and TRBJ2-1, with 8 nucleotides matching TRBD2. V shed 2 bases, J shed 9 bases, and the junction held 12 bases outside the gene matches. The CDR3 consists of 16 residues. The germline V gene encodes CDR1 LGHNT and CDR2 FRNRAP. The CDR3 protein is CASGLHTSGEGCEQFF. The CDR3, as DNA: TGTGCTAGTGGTTTGCATACTAGCGGCGAAGGGTGTGAGCAGTTCTTC.

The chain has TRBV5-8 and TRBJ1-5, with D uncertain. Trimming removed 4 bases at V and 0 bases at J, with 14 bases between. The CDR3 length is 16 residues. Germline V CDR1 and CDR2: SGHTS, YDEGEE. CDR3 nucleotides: TGTGCCAGCAGCGCACCCTACAAGTTTAGCAATCAGCCCCAGCATTTT. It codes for CASSAPYKFSNQPQHF. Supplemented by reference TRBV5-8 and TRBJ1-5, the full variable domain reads EAGVTQSPTHLIKTRGQQATLRCSPISGHTSVYWYQQALGLGLQFLLWYDEGEERNRGNFPPRFSGRQFPNYSSELNVNALELEDSALYLCASSAPYKFSNQPQHFGDGTRLSIL.

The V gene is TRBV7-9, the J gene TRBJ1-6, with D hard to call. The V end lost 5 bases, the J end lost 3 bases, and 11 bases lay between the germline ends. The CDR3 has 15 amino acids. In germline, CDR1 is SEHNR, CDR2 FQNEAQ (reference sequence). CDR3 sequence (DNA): TGTGCCAGCAGCATCACGGAAGGCTATAATTCACCCCTCCACTTT. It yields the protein CASSITEGYNSPLHF.

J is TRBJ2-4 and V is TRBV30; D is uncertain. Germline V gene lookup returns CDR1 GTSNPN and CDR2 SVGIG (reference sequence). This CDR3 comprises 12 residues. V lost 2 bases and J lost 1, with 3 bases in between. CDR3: CAWSMAKNIQYF. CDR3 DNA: TGTGCCTGGAGTATGGCCAAAAACATTCAGTACTTC.